The 26 T cell receptor beta chains below were found in one sample sequenced in a study of blood T cell repertoires in COVID-19. Generated by immunoSEQ multiplex PCR, the TCRdb table keeps only in-frame clones and is missing some. The table shows 93,000 or so clones, with more than 80% occurring only once. Sequenced input: peripheral blood. The source is a human donor in a cohort sampled during active COVID-19.

V gene TRBV27 combines with J gene TRBJ2-5, with 15 bases identical to TRBD2. Germline V gene lookup returns CDR1 MNHEY and CDR2 SMNVEV (reference sequence). The trim removed 6 bases at V and 4 bases at J, leaving 3 bases unmatched. This CDR3 is 15 amino acids long. The CDR3 bases are TGTGCCAGCAGCAGGGGACTAGCGGGGGGAGAGACCCAGTACTTC. Translating it yields CASSRGLAGGETQYF.

This sequence joins TRBV7-9 and TRBJ2-4, with D possibly matching TRBD2 (5 bases). Trimming stripped 5 bases from V and 3 bases from J, with 14 bases between. CDR1 and CDR2 (germline): SEHNR, FQNEAQ (reference sequence). This CDR3 contains 15 residues. CDR3 sequence (DNA): TGTGCCAGCAGCCCTGCCCGGGGTGGCAAAAACATTCAGTACTTC. It codes for CASSPARGGKNIQYF.

The chain recombines TRBV27 with TRBJ2-5; 7 bases map to TRBD1. The ends lost 6 bases at V and 2 bases at J; junction bases unmatched: 3. The CDR3 runs 13 residues. Germline V gives CDR1 MNHEY, CDR2 SMNVEV (reference sequence). The CDR3 sequence is CASRRGQQETQYF. The CDR3 DNA reads TGTGCCAGCAGGAGGGGGCAGCAAGAGACCCAGTACTTC.

The genes are TRBV19 and TRBJ1-2; 7 bases are shared with TRBD1. Germline V gene lookup returns CDR1 LNHDA and CDR2 SQIVND (reference sequence). The length of the CDR3 is 12 residues. V shed 3 bases, J shed 8 bases, and the junction held 3 bases outside the gene matches. CDR3 amino acids: CASSMTGQGYTF. CDR3 bases: TGTGCCAGTAGTATGACAGGGCAAGGCTACACCTTC.

The chain is built from TRBV7-6 and TRBJ1-5, with TRBD1 matching 10 bases. The germline gives CDR1 SGHVS, CDR2 FNYEAQ. The CDR3 has 15 amino acids. V lost 1 base and J lost 7; bases outside the gene matches: 4. CDR3 amino acids: CASSLGQGAGQPQHF. CDR3 DNA sequence: TGTGCCAGCAGCTTAGGACAGGGGGCAGGCCAGCCCCAGCATTTT.

This clone was seen only a few times. The chain combines TRBV9 with TRBJ1-2, with TRBD1 matching over 10 bases. V shed 4 bases and J 4 bases; nucleotides not matched to a gene: 10. Germline CDR1 is SGDLS and CDR2 is YYNGEE. CDR3 length: 16 residues. In DNA, the CDR3 is TGTGCCAGCAGCAGAGGGACAGGGGACCGGCTCTATGGCTACACCTTC. This codes for CASSRGTGDRLYGYTF.

The rearrangement joins TRBV9 to TRBJ1-1; a weak D match, TRBD1 (5 bases). Trimming removed 4 bases from V and 1 base from J, with 17 bases in between. CDR1 and CDR2 from the germline V gene are SGDLS and YYNGEE. This CDR3 has 16 amino acids. In DNA form, the CDR3 reads TGTGCCAGCAGCAGACGACAAGGGGCGGCGAACACTGAAGCTTTCTTT. As protein: CASSRRQGAANTEAFF.

The chain couples TRBV30 to TRBJ1-4, with 9 nucleotides matching TRBD1. CDR3 size: 14 residues. Trimming removed 3 bases from V and 12 bases from J; junction bases left unmatched: 11. CDR1 is GTSNPN and CDR2 is SVGIG in the germline V gene (reference sequence). The CDR3 DNA reads TGTGCCTGGAGGGCCGGGACAGGGAGAGGAGAACTGTTTTTT. It is translated as CAWRAGTGRGELFF.

This clone was seen just once. The J gene is TRBJ2-3, the V gene TRBV7-3; 8 bases agree with TRBD2. This CDR3 region has 16 residues. Looked up from germline, CDR1 is SGHTA and CDR2 is FQGTGA. With V trimmed by 3 bases and J by 5 bases, 10 bases remained unmatched. CDR3 amino acids: CASSFRLGLAQDTQYF. DNA for the CDR3: TGTGCCAGCAGCTTCCGACTTGGACTAGCTCAAGATACGCAGTATTTT.

The gene calls are TRBV2 and TRBJ1-6, with D possibly matching TRBD1 (6 bases). The germline V gene has CDR1 SNHLY and CDR2 FYNNEI. The CDR3 spans 15 residues. V lost 5 bases and J 6 bases, leaving 14 bases between the germline ends. The CDR3 is CASSLLEQGNSPLHF. The CDR3 nucleotides read TGTGCCAGCAGTCTGTTAGAACAGGGTAATTCACCCCTCCACTTT.

This clone was detected only once. The chain couples TRBV9 to TRBJ2-3, with D maybe TRBD2 (6 bases). The germline V and J ends were trimmed by 5 bases and 2 bases, with 12 bases remaining between them. Germline V gene sequence: CDR1 SGDLS, CDR2 YYNGEE. The CDR3 is made up of 14 amino acids. The chain's CDR3 is CASSLSGYTDTQYF. Here the CDR3 DNA reads TGTGCCAGCAGTCTTAGCGGCTACACAGATACGCAGTATTTT.

This chain uses TRBV29-1 with TRBJ1-1; TRBD1 is a possible D gene (6 bases). V was cut by 6 bases and J by 1 base, with 12 bases left in between. The germline V gene encodes CDR1 SQVTM and CDR2 ANQGSEA. The CDR3 has 13 amino acids. This CDR3 reads CSVRTDQNTEAFF. The CDR3 DNA follows: TGCAGCGTCCGGACAGACCAGAACACTGAAGCTTTCTTT.

V is TRBV19 and J is TRBJ2-3, with 9 bases identical to TRBD1. Germline V gives CDR1 LNHDA, CDR2 SQIVND (reference sequence). The length of the CDR3 is 14 residues. J gave up 6 bases and V 10 bases, and 11 bases lay outside the gene matches. The CDR3 DNA reads TGTGCCACTAAGACAGGGGGGTTTGTGGATACGCAGTATTTT. Its protein is CATKTGGFVDTQYF.

This chain uses TRBV15 with TRBJ2-2; weak D call: TRBD1 (6 bases). CDR1 LNHNV and CDR2 YYDKDF come from the germline V gene (reference sequence). Trimming took 1 base from V and 4 from J, leaving 10 bases between them. The CDR3 has 15 residues. CDR3 bases: TGTGCCACCAGCAGAGGAGTAGGGGGCACCGGGGAGCTGTTTTTT. Encoded protein: CATSRGVGGTGELFF.

V usage is TRBV15 and J usage is TRBJ2-5, with D possibly matching TRBD2 (6 bases). Germline assignment: CDR1 LNHNV and CDR2 YYDKDF (reference sequence). The CDR3 has 13 residues. V was clipped by 1 base and J by 4 bases, with 7 bases between them. The CDR3 sequence: CATSRAAGETQYF. CDR3 DNA sequence: TGTGCCACCAGCAGAGCAGCGGGAGAGACCCAGTACTTC.

This clone was seen more than once but under ten times. Other nucleotide sequences in the sample specify the same CDR3. This chain links TRBV5-1 with TRBJ2-6; D might be TRBD2 (5 bases). Per germline, CDR1 SGHRS and CDR2 YFSETQ. Trimming took 4 bases from V and 3 from J, leaving 8 bases between them. This CDR3 has 14 amino acids. In DNA form, the CDR3 reads TGCGCCAGCAGCCCAGGAGGTGGGGCCAACGTCCTGACTTTC. This sequence encodes CASSPGGGANVLTF.

As concerns this clone: Other DNA sequences from this sample encode an identical CDR3 as well. The chain has TRBV6-6 and TRBJ1-1; TRBD1 agrees at 8 bases. Germline V gene data show CDR1 as MNHNY and CDR2 as SVGAGI (reference sequence). This CDR3 spans 14 amino acids. Losses at the gene ends were 6 bases for V and 0 bases for J; bases not matched to a gene: 3. As DNA, the CDR3 is TGTGCCAGCAGGACAGGGGATATGAACACTGAAGCTTTCTTT. It encodes CASRTGDMNTEAFF.

This chain links TRBV2 with TRBJ1-6; the match to TRBD1 covers 7 bases. This CDR3 comprises 17 residues. J gave up 7 bases and V 4 bases, and 13 bases lay outside the gene matches. Germline V gives CDR1 SNHLY, CDR2 FYNNEI. The CDR3 loop is CASSVLRGRTLNSPLHF. CDR3 nucleotide sequence: TGTGCCAGCAGTGTTTTAAGGGGGCGGACTCTGAATTCACCCCTCCACTTT.

This clone was observed once. The chain has TRBV18 and TRBJ2-2; D is unclear. The length of the CDR3 is 14 residues. The germline V gene has CDR1 KGHSH and CDR2 LQKENI. Trimming pared 2 bases from V and 1 base from J, leaving 5 bases between. CDR3 in amino acids: CASSPTENTGELFF. The CDR3 DNA reads as TGTGCCAGCTCACCAACAGAGAACACCGGGGAGCTGTTTTTT.

This chain uses TRBV12-5 with TRBJ1-4; TRBD1 might be the D (5 bases). This CDR3 is built from 15 residues. V lost 1 base, J lost 7 bases, and 13 bases lay in between. Germline V CDR1 and CDR2: LGHNT, FRNRAP. CDR3 nucleotides: TGTGCTAGTGGTTTGGGGGACGGGGGAGGTGAAAAACTGTTTTTT. Protein sequence: CASGLGDGGGEKLFF.

The chain employs TRBV29-1 and TRBJ1-4; tentative D call: TRBD1 (5 bases). Germline V gene data show CDR1 as SQVTM and CDR2 as ANQGSEA. The CDR3 has 13 residues. Trimming removed 2 bases from V and 7 bases from J, with 11 bases in between. CDR3 nucleotide sequence: TGCAGCGTTGAAAAGGGGTTTGGTGAAAAACTGTTTTTT. Its translation is CSVEKGFGEKLFF.

The CDR3 DNA follows: TGCGCCAGCAGCCAACGAGAGATGAACACTGAAGCTTTCTTT. Its protein is CASSQREMNTEAFF. This chain links TRBV4-1 with TRBJ1-1; D not resolved. V lost 2 bases to trimming and J lost 0 bases, with 7 bases between them. The length of the CDR3 is 14 residues. The germline CDR1 and CDR2 sequences are MGHRA and YSYEKL.

The rearrangement joins TRBV4-1 to TRBJ1-5; perhaps TRBD1 as D (5 bases). CDR1 is MGHRA and CDR2 is YSYEKL in the germline V gene. The CDR3 is made up of 16 amino acids. Trimming shortened V by 0 bases and J by 2 bases, and 11 bases separated the two germline ends. Written as DNA, the CDR3 is TGCGCCAGCAGCCAAGAAGGAGGGGTTCGCAATCAGCCCCAGCATTTT. Translated, it gives CASSQEGGVRNQPQHF.

The V and J genes are TRBV5-6 and TRBJ1-5, with D tentatively TRBD1 (5 bases). This CDR3 has 13 amino acids. The V gene lost 1 base and the J gene lost 7 bases, with 9 bases spanning the gap. Per germline, CDR1 SGHDT and CDR2 YYEEEE. The CDR3 region has the DNA TGTGCCAGCAGCTTGAGGGGCCTCCAGCCCCAGCATTTT. This codes for CASSLRGLQPQHF.

The V gene is TRBV27, the J gene TRBJ2-1; possible D gene TRBD2, 7 bases. V was shortened by 7 bases and J by 4 bases, with 14 bases between the two germline ends. The CDR3 extends over 14 amino acids. Germline lookup yields CDR1 MNHEY and CDR2 SMNVEV (reference sequence). DNA for the CDR3: TGTGCCAGCATCCCCGGGGGGCCTTACAATGAGCAGTTCTTC. This sequence encodes CASIPGGPYNEQFF.

This chain connects TRBV7-8 to TRBJ1-4, with D possibly being TRBD1 (6 bases). Deletions cut 1 base from V and 4 bases from J, with 10 bases between. This CDR3 spans 15 amino acids. Germline-derived CDR1 and CDR2 are SGHVS and FQNEAQ. This CDR3 reads CASSLGTDFNEKLFF. The CDR3 DNA reads as TGTGCCAGCAGCTTAGGGACAGATTTTAATGAAAAACTGTTTTTT.